Shown below are 9 T cell receptor beta chains from a single sample sequenced in a study of early T cells in non-severe SARS-CoV-2 infection. TCRdb reanalysed the 5' RACE reads using MiXCR and keeps one entry per CDR3 protein. Of about 80,000 distinct CDR3 sequences listed, more than 10% are singletons. Sequencing used whole blood, obtained at baseline. Source of these receptors: an adult who was a healthcare worker with PCR-confirmed SARS-CoV-2 infection or an uninfected control (not recorded which). The donor label of this sample is uncertain.

Ten or more counts support this clonotype. The chain couples TRBV19 to TRBJ1-2; possibly TRBD1 for D (5 bases). The CDR3 runs to 14 residues. V was clipped by 5 bases and J by 6 bases, with 16 bases between them. Germline CDR1 is LNHDA and CDR2 is SQIVND (reference sequence). In DNA form, the CDR3 reads TGTGCCAGTAGTCCGACTGGGCTAGGGGATGGCTACACCTTC. Its translation: CASSPTGLGDGYTF.

This clonotype showed up many times. The chain carries TRBV2 and TRBJ1-2, with a weak D call TRBD1 (6 bases). The germline CDR1 and CDR2 sequences are SNHLY and FYNNEI. With 2 bases removed from V and 8 bases from J, the gap between germline ends came to 15 bases. The CDR3 spans 14 residues. The CDR3 sequence: CASSELRGPGGYTF. DNA of the CDR3: TGTGCCAGCAGTGAACTCAGGGGCCCTGGAGGCTACACCTTC.

The rearrangement uses TRBV19 and TRBJ1-5; TRBD1 aligns across 8 bases. Germline V lookup: CDR1 LNHDA, CDR2 SQIVND (reference sequence). The trim removed 5 bases at V and 5 bases at J, leaving 8 bases unmatched. This CDR3 contains 15 residues. The CDR3 spells CASSAGQGYYQPQHF. CDR3 sequence (DNA): TGTGCCAGTAGTGCCGGACAGGGATACTATCAGCCCCAGCATTTT.

The V call is TRBV10-1, the J call TRBJ2-7; D is possibly TRBD1 (6 bases). This CDR3 is built from 15 residues. Trimming pared 7 bases from V and 1 base from J, leaving 17 bases between. Germline V gene lookup returns CDR1 WNHNN and CDR2 SYGVQD (reference sequence). CDR3 protein: CASTLKVDRSYEQYF. CDR3 bases: TGCGCCAGCACCCTTAAGGTGGACAGATCCTACGAGCAGTACTTC.

The rearrangement joins TRBV9 to TRBJ1-3; no clear D. Trimming stripped 3 bases from V and 4 bases from J, with 8 bases between. CDR3 size: 13 residues. Germline values: CDR1 SGDLS, CDR2 YYNGEE. In DNA form, the CDR3 reads TGTGCCAGCAGCGGAAAAAGGGGAAACACCATATATTTT. This encodes CASSGKRGNTIYF.

This clonotype was detected a few times. The chain links TRBV6-2 or TRBV6-3 to TRBJ2-1; D perhaps matches TRBD2 (5 bases). The ends were cut back, 0 bases at V and 14 bases at J, with 14 bases in the middle. Germline V gene data show CDR1 as MNHEY and CDR2 as SVGEGT. This CDR3 has 13 residues. In nucleotides, the CDR3 is TGTGCCAGCAGTTACTCGATGCCTAGCCCGGAGTTCTTC. This gives the protein CASSYSMPSPEFF.

This clonotype was observed a handful of times. The chain carries TRBV4-3 and TRBJ2-2; 9 bases match TRBD1. The CDR3 runs 16 residues. The J segment lost 3 bases and the V segment lost 0 bases, leaving 2 bases of the junction unmatched. The germline V gene has CDR1 LGHNA and CDR2 YSLEER. DNA of the CDR3: TGCGCCAGCAGCCAAGAACAGGGGGCCTACACCGGGGAGCTGTTTTTT. Translated, it gives CASSQEQGAYTGELFF.

This rearrangement joins TRBV14 to TRBJ2-1, with 7 bases aligning to TRBD2. The ends lost 5 bases at V and 4 bases at J; junction bases unmatched: 5. CDR1 is SGHDN and CDR2 is FVKESK in the germline V gene. This CDR3 has 14 residues. Here the CDR3 DNA reads TGTGCCAGCAGCTCCCTAGCGGTTTACAATGAGCAGTTCTTC. It is translated as CASSSLAVYNEQFF.

In its sample, this clonotype was seen a few times. This chain uses TRBV11-3 with TRBJ1-6; 7 bases are a match to TRBD1. V shed 5 bases, J shed 3 bases, and the junction held 7 bases outside the gene matches. The V gene's germline CDR1 is SGHNT and CDR2 YENEEA. The CDR3 totals 16 residues. CDR3 loop: CASSVRQGLYNSPLHF. The DNA for the CDR3 is TGTGCCAGCAGCGTACGACAGGGACTCTATAATTCACCCCTCCACTTT.